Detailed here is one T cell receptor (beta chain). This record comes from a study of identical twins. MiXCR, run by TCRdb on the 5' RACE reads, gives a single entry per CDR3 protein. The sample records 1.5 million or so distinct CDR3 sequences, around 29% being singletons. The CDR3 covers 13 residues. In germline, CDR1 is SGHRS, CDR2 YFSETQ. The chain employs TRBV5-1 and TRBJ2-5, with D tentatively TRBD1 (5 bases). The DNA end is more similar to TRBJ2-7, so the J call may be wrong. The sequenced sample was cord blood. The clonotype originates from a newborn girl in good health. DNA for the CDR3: TGCGCCAGCAGCTTGTCAGGGAACCACGAGCAGTACTTC. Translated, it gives CASSLSGNHEQYF.